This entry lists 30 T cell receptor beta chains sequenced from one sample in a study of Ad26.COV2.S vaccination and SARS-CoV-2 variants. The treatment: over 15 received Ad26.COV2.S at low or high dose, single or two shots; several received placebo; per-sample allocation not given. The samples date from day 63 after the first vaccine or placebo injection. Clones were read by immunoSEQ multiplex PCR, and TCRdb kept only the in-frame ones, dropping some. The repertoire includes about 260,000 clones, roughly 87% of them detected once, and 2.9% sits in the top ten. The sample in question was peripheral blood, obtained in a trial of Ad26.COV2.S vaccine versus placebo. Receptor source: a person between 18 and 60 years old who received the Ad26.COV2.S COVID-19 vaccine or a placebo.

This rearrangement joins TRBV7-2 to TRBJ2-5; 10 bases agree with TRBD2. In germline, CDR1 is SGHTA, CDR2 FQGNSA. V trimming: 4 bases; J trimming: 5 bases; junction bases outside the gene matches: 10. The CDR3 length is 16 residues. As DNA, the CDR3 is TGTGCCAGCAGCTCCTGGACTAGCGGAATAGGGGAGACCCAGTACTTC. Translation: CASSSWTSGIGETQYF.

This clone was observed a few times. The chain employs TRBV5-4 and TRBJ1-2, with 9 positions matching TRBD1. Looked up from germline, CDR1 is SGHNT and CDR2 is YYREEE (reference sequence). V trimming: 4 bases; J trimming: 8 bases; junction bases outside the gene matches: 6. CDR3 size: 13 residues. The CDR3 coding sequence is TGTGCCAGCAGCGGGGACAGGGTCGGGGGCTACACCTTC. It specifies CASSGDRVGGYTF.

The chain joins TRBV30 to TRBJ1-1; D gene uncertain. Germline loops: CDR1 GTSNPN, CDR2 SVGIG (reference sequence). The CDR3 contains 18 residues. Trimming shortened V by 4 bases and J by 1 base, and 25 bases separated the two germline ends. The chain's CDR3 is CAWTRSLRTPPENTEAFF. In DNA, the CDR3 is TGTGCCTGGACCCGTTCCCTTCGAACTCCACCCGAGAACACTGAAGCTTTCTTT.

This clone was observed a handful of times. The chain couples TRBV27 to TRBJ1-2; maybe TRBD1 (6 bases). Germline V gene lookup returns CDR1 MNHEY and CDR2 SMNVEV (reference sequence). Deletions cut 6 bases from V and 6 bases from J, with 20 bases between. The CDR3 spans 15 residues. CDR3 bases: TGTGCCAGCAGGGGGTGGGCTGCAGGGGCACATGGCTACACCTTC. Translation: CASRGWAAGAHGYTF.

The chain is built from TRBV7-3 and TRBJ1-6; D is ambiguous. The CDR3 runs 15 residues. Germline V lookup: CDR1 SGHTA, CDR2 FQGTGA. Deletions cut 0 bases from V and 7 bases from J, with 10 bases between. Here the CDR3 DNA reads TGTGCCAGCAGCTTAACGCCCGGGATCAATTCACCCCTCCACTTT. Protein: CASSLTPGINSPLHF.

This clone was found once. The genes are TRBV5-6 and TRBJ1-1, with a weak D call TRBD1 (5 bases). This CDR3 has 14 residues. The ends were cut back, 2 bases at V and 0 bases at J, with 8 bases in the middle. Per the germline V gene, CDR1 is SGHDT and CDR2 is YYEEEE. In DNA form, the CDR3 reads TGTGCCAGCAGCTTCATACAGGTGAACACTGAAGCTTTCTTT. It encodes CASSFIQVNTEAFF. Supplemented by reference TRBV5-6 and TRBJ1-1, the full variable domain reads DAGVTQSPTHLIKTRGQQVTLRCSPKSGHDTVSWYQQALGQGPQFIFQYYEEEERQRGNFPDRFSGHQFPNYSSELNVNALLLGDSALYLCASSFIQVNTEAFFGQGTRLTVV.

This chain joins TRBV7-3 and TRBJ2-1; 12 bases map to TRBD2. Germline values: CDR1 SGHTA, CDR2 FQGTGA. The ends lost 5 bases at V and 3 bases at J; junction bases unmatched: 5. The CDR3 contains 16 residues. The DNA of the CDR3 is TGTGCCAGCAGCCCCGGACTAGCGGGACTCTACAATGAGCAGTTCTTC. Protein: CASSPGLAGLYNEQFF.

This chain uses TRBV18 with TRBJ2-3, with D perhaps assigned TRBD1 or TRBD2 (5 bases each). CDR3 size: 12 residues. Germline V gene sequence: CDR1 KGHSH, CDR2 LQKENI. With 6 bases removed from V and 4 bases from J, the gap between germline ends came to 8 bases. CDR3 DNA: TGTGCCAGCTCGGGGACCCCAGATACGCAGTATTTT. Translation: CASSGTPDTQYF.

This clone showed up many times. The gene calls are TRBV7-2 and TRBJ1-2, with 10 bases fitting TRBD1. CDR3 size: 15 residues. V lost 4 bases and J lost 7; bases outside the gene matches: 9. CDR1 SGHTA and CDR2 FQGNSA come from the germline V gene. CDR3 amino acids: CASSYQGQGNSGYTF. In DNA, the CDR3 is TGTGCCAGCAGCTACCAGGGACAGGGGAACAGTGGCTACACCTTC.

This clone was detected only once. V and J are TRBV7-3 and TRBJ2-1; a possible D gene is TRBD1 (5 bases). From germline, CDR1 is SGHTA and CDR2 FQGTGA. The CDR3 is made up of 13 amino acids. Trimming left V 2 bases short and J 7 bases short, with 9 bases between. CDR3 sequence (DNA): TGTGCCAGCAGCTTAGGCAGGGCTAATGAGCAGTTCTTC. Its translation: CASSLGRANEQFF.

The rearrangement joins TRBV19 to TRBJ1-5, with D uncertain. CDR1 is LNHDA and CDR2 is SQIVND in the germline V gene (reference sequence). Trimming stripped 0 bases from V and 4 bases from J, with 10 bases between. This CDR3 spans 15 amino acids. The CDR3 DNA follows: TGTGCCAGTAGTATAGAGAGCCGGGGAAATCAGCCCCAGCATTTT. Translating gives CASSIESRGNQPQHF.

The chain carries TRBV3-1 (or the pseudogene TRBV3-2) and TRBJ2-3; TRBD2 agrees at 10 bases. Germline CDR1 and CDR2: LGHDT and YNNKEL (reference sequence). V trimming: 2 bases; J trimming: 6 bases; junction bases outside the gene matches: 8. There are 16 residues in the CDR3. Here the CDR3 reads CASSQPSGGAWDTQYF. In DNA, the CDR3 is TGTGCCAGCAGCCAACCGAGCGGGGGGGCCTGGGATACGCAGTATTTT.

CDR3 bases: TGTGCCAGCAGTATTCCCGGGGGCCGAGGGAAACTGTTTTTT. It encodes CASSIPGGRGKLFF. The chain has TRBV6-2 or TRBV6-3 and TRBJ1-4; possibly TRBD1 for D (6 bases). CDR3 length equals 14 residues. Trimming removed 5 bases at V and 11 bases at J, with 18 bases between. Per the germline V gene, CDR1 is MNHEY and CDR2 is SVGEGT.

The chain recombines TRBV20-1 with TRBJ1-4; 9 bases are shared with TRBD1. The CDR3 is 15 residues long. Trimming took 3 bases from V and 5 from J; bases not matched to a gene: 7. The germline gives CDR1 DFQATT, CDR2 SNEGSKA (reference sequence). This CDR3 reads CSASHSGTGNEKLFF. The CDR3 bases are TGCAGTGCTAGTCATTCCGGGACAGGGAATGAAAAACTGTTTTTT.

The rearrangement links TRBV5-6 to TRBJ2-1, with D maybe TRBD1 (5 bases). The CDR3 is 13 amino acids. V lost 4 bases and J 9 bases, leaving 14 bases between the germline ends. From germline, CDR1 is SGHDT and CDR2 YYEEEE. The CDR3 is CASSPRQIGEQFF. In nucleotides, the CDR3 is TGTGCCAGCAGCCCGCGACAGATCGGTGAGCAGTTCTTC. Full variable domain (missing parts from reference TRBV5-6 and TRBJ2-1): DAGVTQSPTHLIKTRGQQVTLRCSPKSGHDTVSWYQQALGQGPQFIFQYYEEEERQRGNFPDRFSGHQFPNYSSELNVNALLLGDSALYLCASSPRQIGEQFFGPGTRLTVL.

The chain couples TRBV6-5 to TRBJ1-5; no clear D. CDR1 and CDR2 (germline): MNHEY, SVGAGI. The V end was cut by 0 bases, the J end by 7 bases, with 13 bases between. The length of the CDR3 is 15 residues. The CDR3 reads CASSYSIRQSQPQHF. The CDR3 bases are TGTGCCAGCAGTTACTCGATTCGGCAGAGCCAGCCCCAGCATTTT.

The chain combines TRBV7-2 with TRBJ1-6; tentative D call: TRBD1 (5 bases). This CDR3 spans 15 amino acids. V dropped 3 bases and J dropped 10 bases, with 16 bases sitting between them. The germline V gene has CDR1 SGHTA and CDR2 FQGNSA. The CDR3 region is CASSLGVGLESPLHF. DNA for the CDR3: TGTGCCAGCAGCTTGGGTGTGGGGCTGGAGTCACCCCTCCACTTT.

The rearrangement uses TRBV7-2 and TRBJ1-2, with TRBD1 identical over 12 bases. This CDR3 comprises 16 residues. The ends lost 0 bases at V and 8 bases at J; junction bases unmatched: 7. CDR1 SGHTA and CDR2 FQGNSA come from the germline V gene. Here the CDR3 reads CASSLAPGQGAVGYTF. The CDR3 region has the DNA TGTGCCAGCAGCTTAGCACCGGGACAGGGGGCGGTAGGCTACACCTTC.

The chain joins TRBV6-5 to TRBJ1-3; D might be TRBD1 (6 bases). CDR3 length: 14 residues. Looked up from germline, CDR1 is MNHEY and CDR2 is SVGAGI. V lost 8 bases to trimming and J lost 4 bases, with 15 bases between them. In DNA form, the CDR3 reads TGTGCCAGCCGGGGAAGGACAGCAGGAAACACCATATATTTT. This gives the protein CASRGRTAGNTIYF.

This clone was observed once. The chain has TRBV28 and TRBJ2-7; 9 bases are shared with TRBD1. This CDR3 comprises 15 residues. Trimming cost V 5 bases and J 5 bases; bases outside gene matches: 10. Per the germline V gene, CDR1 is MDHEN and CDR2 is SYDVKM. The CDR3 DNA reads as TGTGCCAGCAGTCGACCGGGACAGGGTTTCCACGAGCAGTACTTC. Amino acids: CASSRPGQGFHEQYF.

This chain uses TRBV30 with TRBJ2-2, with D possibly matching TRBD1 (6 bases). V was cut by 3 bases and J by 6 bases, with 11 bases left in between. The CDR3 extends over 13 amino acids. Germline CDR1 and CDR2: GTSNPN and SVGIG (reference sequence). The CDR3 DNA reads TGTGCCTGGAGGCCTACAGGGCCCGGGGAGCTGTTTTTT. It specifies CAWRPTGPGELFF.

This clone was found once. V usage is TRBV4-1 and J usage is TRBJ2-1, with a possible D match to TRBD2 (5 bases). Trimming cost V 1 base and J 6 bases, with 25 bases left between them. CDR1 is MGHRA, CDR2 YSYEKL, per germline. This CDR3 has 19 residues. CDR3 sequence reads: CASSQGLPLAGRLGNEQFF. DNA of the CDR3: TGCGCCAGCAGCCAAGGGCTTCCGCTGGCGGGCCGGTTAGGCAATGAGCAGTTCTTC.

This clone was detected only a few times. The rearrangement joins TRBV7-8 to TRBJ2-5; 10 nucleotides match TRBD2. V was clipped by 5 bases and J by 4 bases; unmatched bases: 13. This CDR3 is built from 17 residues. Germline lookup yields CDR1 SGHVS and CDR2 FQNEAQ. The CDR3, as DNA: TGTGCCAGCAGCCGTGGGCTAGCGGGGGATTGGGGAGAGACCCAGTACTTC. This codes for CASSRGLAGDWGETQYF. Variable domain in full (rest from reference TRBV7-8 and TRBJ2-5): GAGVSQSPRYKVAKRGQDVALRCDPISGHVSLFWYQQALGQGPEFLTYFQNEAQLDKSGLPSDRFFAERPEGSVSTLKIQRTQQEDSAVYLCASSRGLAGDWGETQYFGPGTRLLVL.

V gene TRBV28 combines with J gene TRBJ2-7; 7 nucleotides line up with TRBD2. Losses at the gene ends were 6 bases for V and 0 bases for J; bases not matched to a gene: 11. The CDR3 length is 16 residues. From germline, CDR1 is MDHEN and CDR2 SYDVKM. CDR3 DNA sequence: TGTGCCAGCAGCGGGGGAGGGCGGCTAAGCTCCTACGAGCAGTACGTC. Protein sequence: CASSGGGRLSSYEQYV.

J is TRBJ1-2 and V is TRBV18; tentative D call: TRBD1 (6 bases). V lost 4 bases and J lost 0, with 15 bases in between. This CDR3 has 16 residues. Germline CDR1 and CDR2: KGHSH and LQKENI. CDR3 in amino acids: CASSRAADRTNYGYTF. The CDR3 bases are TGTGCCAGCTCACGCGCAGCTGACAGGACTAACTATGGCTACACCTTC.

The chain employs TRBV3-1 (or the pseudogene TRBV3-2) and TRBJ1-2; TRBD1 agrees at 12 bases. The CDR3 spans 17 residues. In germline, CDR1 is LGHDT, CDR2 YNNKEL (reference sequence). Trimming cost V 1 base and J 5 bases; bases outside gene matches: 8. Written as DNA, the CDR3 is TGTGCCAGCAGCCAAGGGCCCGGGACAGGGGGCGGATATGGCTACACCTTC. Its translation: CASSQGPGTGGGYGYTF.

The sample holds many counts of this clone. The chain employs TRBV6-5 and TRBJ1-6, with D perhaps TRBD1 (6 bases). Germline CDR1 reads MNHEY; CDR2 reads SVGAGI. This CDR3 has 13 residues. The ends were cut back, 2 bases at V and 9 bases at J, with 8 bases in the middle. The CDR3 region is CASSYGRGSPLHF. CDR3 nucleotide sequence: TGTGCCAGCAGTTACGGCAGGGGTTCACCCCTCCACTTT.

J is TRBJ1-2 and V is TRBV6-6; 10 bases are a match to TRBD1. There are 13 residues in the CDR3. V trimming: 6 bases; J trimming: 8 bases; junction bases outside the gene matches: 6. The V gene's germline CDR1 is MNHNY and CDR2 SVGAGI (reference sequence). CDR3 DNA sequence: TGTGCCAGCAGCCCAGGACAGGGGGGAGGCTACACCTTC. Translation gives CASSPGQGGGYTF.

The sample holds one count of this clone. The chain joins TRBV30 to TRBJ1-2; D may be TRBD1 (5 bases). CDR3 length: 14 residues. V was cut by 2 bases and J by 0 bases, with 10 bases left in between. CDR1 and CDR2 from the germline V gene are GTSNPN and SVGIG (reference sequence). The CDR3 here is CAWSRGTTNYGYTF. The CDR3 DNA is TGTGCCTGGAGTCGTGGGACTACTAACTATGGCTACACCTTC.

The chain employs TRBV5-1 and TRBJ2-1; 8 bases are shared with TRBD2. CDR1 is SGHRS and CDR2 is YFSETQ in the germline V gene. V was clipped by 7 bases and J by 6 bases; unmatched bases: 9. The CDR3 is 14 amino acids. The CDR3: CASVRTGGSNEQFF. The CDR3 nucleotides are TGCGCCAGCGTAAGAACGGGAGGGAGCAATGAGCAGTTCTTC.